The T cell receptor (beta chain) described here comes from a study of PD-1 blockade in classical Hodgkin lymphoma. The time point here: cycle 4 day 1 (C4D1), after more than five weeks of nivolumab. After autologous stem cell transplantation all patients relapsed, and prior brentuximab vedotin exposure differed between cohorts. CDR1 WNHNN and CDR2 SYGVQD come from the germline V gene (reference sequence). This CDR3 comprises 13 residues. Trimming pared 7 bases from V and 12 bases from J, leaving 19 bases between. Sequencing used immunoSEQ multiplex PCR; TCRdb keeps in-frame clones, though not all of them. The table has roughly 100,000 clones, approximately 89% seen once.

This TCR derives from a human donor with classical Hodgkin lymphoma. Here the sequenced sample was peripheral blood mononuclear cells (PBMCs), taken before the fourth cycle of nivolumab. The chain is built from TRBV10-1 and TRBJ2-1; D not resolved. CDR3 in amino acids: CASTANSQGRQFF. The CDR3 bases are TGCGCCAGCACAGCTAACTCCCAAGGAAGGCAGTTCTTC.